Shown below are 26 T cell receptor beta chains from a single sample sequenced in a study of T cell repertoires in cytomegalovirus infection. MiXCR, run by TCRdb on the reads, gives a single entry per CDR3 protein. In the table there are around 250,000 distinct CDR3 sequences, 17% of which are singletons. The sample was CD8+ T cells from PBMCs. The receptors come from a human donor in good health (CMV status not recorded). Some clones in this sample may be carry-over from other donors' samples.

This clonotype was seen a handful of times. One end of the junction varies from germline; a read error may be responsible. The chain carries TRBV5-6 and TRBJ2-7; 9 bases are a match to TRBD1. Germline CDR1 SGHDT, CDR2 YYEEEE. The CDR3 extends over 12 amino acids. DNA of the CDR3: TGTGCCAGCAGCCACGGTGTGGGACAGGGAGACTTC. It yields the protein CASSHGVGQGDF.

This clonotype showed up many times. This chain connects TRBV7-3 to TRBJ1-1; no clear D. With 2 bases removed from V and 1 base from J, the gap between germline ends came to 8 bases. CDR1 and CDR2 from the germline V gene are SGHTA and FQGTGA. The CDR3 is 14 residues long. CDR3 nucleotide sequence: TGTGCCAGCAGCTTACACCGGGGGAACACTGAAGCTTTCTTT. Amino acids: CASSLHRGNTEAFF.

The chain joins TRBV2 to TRBJ2-7; D is undetermined. This CDR3 has 11 residues. Between the trimmed V and J ends, which lost 8 bases and 10 bases, there was a span of 15 bases. Germline CDR1 SNHLY, CDR2 FYNNEI. CDR3 in DNA: TGTGCCAGCCCCATAGGTGGGGTTCAGTACTTC. Amino acids: CASPIGGVQYF. The complete variable domain, with remaining parts taken from reference TRBV2 and TRBJ2-7, reads EPEVTQTPSHQVTQMGQEVILRCVPISNHLYFYWYRQILGQKVEFLVSFYNNEISEKSEIFDDQFSVERPDGSNFTLKIRSTKLEDSAMYFCASPIGGVQYFGPGTRLTVT.

This clonotype was found a few times. The chain employs TRBV5-6 and TRBJ2-7; 7 bases agree with TRBD1. J lost 4 bases, V lost 3 bases, and 4 bases had no gene match. Germline V CDR1 and CDR2: SGHDT, YYEEEE. The CDR3 contains 13 residues. CDR3 nucleotide sequence: TGTGCCAGCAGCTCAACAGGGGATTACGAGCAGTACTTC. Translation: CASSSTGDYEQYF.

This clonotype was recorded a few times. Here the CDR3 DNA reads TGCGCCAGCAGCCAAGCCGACGGTGGAAACACCATATATTTT. This gives the protein CASSQADGGNTIYF. J is TRBJ1-3 and V is TRBV4-1; no clear D. Trimming removed 1 base from V and 3 bases from J, with 7 bases in between. This CDR3 comprises 14 residues. CDR1 MGHRA and CDR2 YSYEKL come from the germline V gene.

This clonotype was seen repeatedly, ten times or more. The rearrangement uses TRBV7-9 and TRBJ1-5; D ambiguous. Trimming removed 5 bases from V and 3 bases from J, with 11 bases in between. The germline CDR1 and CDR2 sequences are SEHNR and FQNEAQ (reference sequence). This CDR3 comprises 14 residues. This CDR3 is CASSRGGNNQPQHF. The DNA of the CDR3 is TGTGCCAGCAGCCGGGGAGGGAACAATCAGCCCCAGCATTTT.

This clonotype was seen repeatedly, ten times or more. The DNA of the CDR3 is TGCAGTGCTAGAGATTTGGGGGGCTCAAAAGCTAACTATGGCTACACCTTC. Its protein product is CSARDLGGSKANYGYTF. V usage is TRBV20-1 and J usage is TRBJ1-2; D possibly corresponds to TRBD1 (6 bases). CDR1 is DFQATT, CDR2 SNEGSKA, per germline (reference sequence). This CDR3 has 17 amino acids. V was clipped by 0 bases and J by 0 bases, with 17 bases between them.

The rearrangement links TRBV27 to TRBJ2-7; TRBD1 is a possible D gene (6 bases). CDR3 length: 14 residues. The germline V and J ends were trimmed by 1 base and 5 bases, with 12 bases remaining between them. From germline, CDR1 is MNHEY and CDR2 SMNVEV (reference sequence). The chain's CDR3 is CASSLWSGADEQYF. CDR3 DNA: TGTGCCAGCAGTTTATGGTCAGGGGCGGACGAGCAGTACTTC.

This clonotype came up once. The V gene is TRBV27, the J gene TRBJ2-5; 7 bases fit TRBD1. CDR1 MNHEY and CDR2 SMNVEV come from the germline V gene (reference sequence). V lost 2 bases and J lost 2; bases outside the gene matches: 5. The CDR3 runs to 15 residues. The CDR3 here is CASSLRGREQETQYF. CDR3 nucleotide sequence: TGTGCCAGCAGTTTAAGGGGGCGAGAACAAGAGACCCAGTACTTC.

The V call is TRBV24-1, the J call TRBJ2-1, with D possibly being TRBD1 (6 bases). V lost 0 bases, J lost 7 bases, and 27 bases lay in between. CDR3 length: 20 amino acids. Germline V lookup: CDR1 KGHDR, CDR2 SFDVKD. CDR3 bases: TGTGCCACCAGTGATTTGCCAAACAGTCAGGGGAGTGGACTTACAAATGAGCAGTTCTTC. Its translation: CATSDLPNSQGSGLTNEQFF.

The chain couples TRBV12-3 or TRBV12-4 to TRBJ1-1; D is ambiguous. This CDR3 comprises 13 residues. With 5 bases removed from V and 0 bases from J, the gap between germline ends came to 7 bases. In DNA, the CDR3 is TGTGCCAGCAGTGATGGAGTGAACACTGAAGCTTTCTTT. This codes for CASSDGVNTEAFF.

The rearrangement links TRBV20-1 to TRBJ1-5; D is undetermined. This CDR3 is built from 15 residues. Germline lookup yields CDR1 DFQATT and CDR2 SNEGSKA (reference sequence). With 6 bases removed from V and 1 base from J, the gap between germline ends came to 16 bases. CDR3 in DNA: TGCAGTGCCCCCCCCGAGGATTGGAGCAATCAGCCCCAGCATTTT. Its translation: CSAPPEDWSNQPQHF.

This clonotype occurred many times. The chain is built from TRBV6-5 and TRBJ2-3; D may be TRBD1 or TRBD2 (5 bases each). The CDR3 extends over 16 amino acids. The V end was cut by 2 bases, the J end by 2 bases, with 14 bases between. Per germline, CDR1 MNHEY and CDR2 SVGAGI. The CDR3 bases are TGTGCCAGCAGTTACGATGGGGGAGTGTTCACAGATACGCAGTATTTT. It is translated as CASSYDGGVFTDTQYF.

This clonotype was observed a few times. For the CDR3, the DNA is TGTGCCAGCAGCTTAGATAAAGACATCCAAGTAGCCCAGTACTTC. It specifies CASSLDKDIQVAQYF. The rearrangement links TRBV7-9 to TRBJ2-5; D ambiguous. With 1 base removed from V and 9 bases from J, the gap between germline ends came to 18 bases. The length of the CDR3 is 15 residues. CDR1 and CDR2 (germline): SEHNR, FQNEAQ (reference sequence).

This clonotype was picked up many times. Here the CDR3 reads CASSFSGTDTQYF. CDR3 sequence (DNA): TGTGCCAGCAGCTTCAGCGGTACAGATACGCAGTATTTT. This chain uses TRBV7-2 with TRBJ2-3, with D possibly matching TRBD2 (5 bases). Germline CDR1 reads SGHTA; CDR2 reads FQGNSA. Trimming took off 3 bases at V and 3 bases at J, with 7 bases between the two ends. The length of the CDR3 is 13 residues.

This clonotype has just a few counts. The rearrangement links TRBV9 to TRBJ2-5; 8 nucleotides match TRBD1. The CDR3 loop spans 16 amino acids. Per germline, CDR1 SGDLS and CDR2 YYNGEE. Losses at the gene ends were 0 bases for V and 1 base for J; bases not matched to a gene: 5. This CDR3 reads CASSVAGTGPQETQYF. CDR3 in DNA: TGTGCCAGCAGCGTAGCAGGGACAGGTCCCCAAGAGACCCAGTACTTC.

V usage is TRBV27 and J usage is TRBJ1-4; D unclear. This CDR3 is 17 amino acids long. Germline V gene sequence: CDR1 MNHEY, CDR2 SMNVEV (reference sequence). The V gene lost 6 bases and the J gene lost 7 bases, with 24 bases spanning the gap. CDR3 DNA: TGTGCCAGCAGCGATACCCTTAATGAAATGGTGGTTGAAAAACTGTTTTTT. This sequence encodes CASSDTLNEMVVEKLFF.

The chain is built from TRBV20-1 and TRBJ1-2, with a tentative D call TRBD1 (5 bases). Germline CDR1 reads DFQATT; CDR2 reads SNEGSKA (reference sequence). Trimming stripped 0 bases from V and 8 bases from J, with 10 bases between. The CDR3 is made up of 12 amino acids. The CDR3 spells CSARDTGEGYTF. The CDR3 DNA sequence: TGCAGTGCTAGAGATACAGGAGAAGGCTACACCTTC.

This sequence joins TRBV28 and TRBJ1-1, with 7 bases fitting TRBD1. The J segment lost 7 bases and the V segment lost 5 bases, leaving 7 bases of the junction unmatched. This CDR3 is 13 amino acids long. Germline lookup yields CDR1 MDHEN and CDR2 SYDVKM. In DNA, the CDR3 is TGTGCCAGCAGTAAATACAGGGGTGGTGAAGCTTTCTTT. It specifies CASSKYRGGEAFF.

In its sample, this clonotype was seen a few times. The rearrangement links TRBV6-6 to TRBJ1-2; D is undetermined. The CDR3 contains 13 residues. V was trimmed by 6 bases and J by 6 bases, leaving 14 bases between them. Germline V CDR1 and CDR2: MNHNY, SVGAGI (reference sequence). CDR3 sequence reads: CASSWVRENGYTF. The CDR3 DNA reads as TGTGCCAGCAGCTGGGTCCGGGAAAATGGCTACACCTTC.

This clonotype was seen many times. The chain joins TRBV7-2 to TRBJ2-2; D is perhaps TRBD1 (6 bases). The length of the CDR3 is 16 residues. The ends were cut back, 5 bases at V and 6 bases at J, with 19 bases in the middle. Germline values: CDR1 SGHTA, CDR2 FQGNSA. In DNA, the CDR3 is TGTGCCAGCAGCCCCTTAGGGGGTGCATGGGCCGGGGAGCTGTTTTTT. Protein: CASSPLGGAWAGELFF.

In its sample, this clonotype was seen many times. This rearrangement joins TRBV10-3 to TRBJ1-5; D not resolved. V lost 2 bases and J 1 base, leaving 18 bases between the germline ends. Germline-derived CDR1 and CDR2 are ENHRY and SYGVKD. The CDR3 is 18 amino acids. The CDR3 is CAISEELLLWRSNQPQHF. As DNA, the CDR3 is TGTGCCATCAGTGAGGAACTACTTCTATGGAGGAGCAATCAGCCCCAGCATTTT.

This chain uses TRBV7-9 with TRBJ2-1; D unresolved. The V gene's germline CDR1 is SEHNR and CDR2 FQNEAQ (reference sequence). Trimming left V 4 bases short and J 8 bases short, with 9 bases between. The CDR3 consists of 12 residues. CDR3 amino acids: CASSSRWDEQFF. In DNA, the CDR3 is TGTGCCAGCAGCTCCCGGTGGGATGAGCAGTTCTTC. The whole variable domain, filled in from reference TRBV7-9 and TRBJ2-1, reads DTGVSQNPRHKITKRGQNVTFRCDPISEHNRLYWYRQTLGQGPEFLTYFQNEAQLEKSRLLSDRFSAERPKGSFSTLEIQRTEQGDSAMYLCASSSRWDEQFFGPGTRLTVL.

The rearrangement links TRBV27 to TRBJ2-7; D perhaps matches TRBD1 (5 bases). Germline CDR1 reads MNHEY; CDR2 reads SMNVEV (reference sequence). This CDR3 is built from 14 residues. With 5 bases removed from V and 4 bases from J, the gap between germline ends came to 15 bases. DNA of the CDR3: TGTGCCAGCAGTGGTAACCCAGGGTGGTACGAGCAGTACTTC. It specifies CASSGNPGWYEQYF.

This clonotype has more than one count but fewer than ten. The rearrangement links TRBV19 to TRBJ2-2, with 8 bases aligning to TRBD1. From germline, CDR1 is LNHDA and CDR2 SQIVND (reference sequence). The CDR3 sequence is 16 residues long. Germline trimming cut 5 bases from V and 4 bases from J; bases unmatched to any gene: 9. This CDR3 is CASSSVTGDGTGELFF. DNA for the CDR3: TGTGCCAGTAGTTCCGTGACAGGGGATGGCACCGGGGAGCTGTTTTTT.

This clonotype was detected ten times or more. The genes are TRBV7-6 and TRBJ2-1; 8 nucleotides agree with TRBD1. V lost 1 base and J lost 2; bases outside the gene matches: 7. This CDR3 has 17 residues. The germline gives CDR1 SGHVS, CDR2 FNYEAQ. The CDR3 loop reads CASSLDSVDRAYNEQFF. The CDR3 region has the DNA TGTGCCAGCAGCTTAGATTCCGTGGACAGGGCCTACAATGAGCAGTTCTTC.